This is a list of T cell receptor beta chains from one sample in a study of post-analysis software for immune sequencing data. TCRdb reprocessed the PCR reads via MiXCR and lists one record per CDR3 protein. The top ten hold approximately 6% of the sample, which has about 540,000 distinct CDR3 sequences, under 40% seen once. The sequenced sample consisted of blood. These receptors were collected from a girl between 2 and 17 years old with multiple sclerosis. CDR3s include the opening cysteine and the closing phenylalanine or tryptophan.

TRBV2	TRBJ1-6	CASSGQGDNSPLHF
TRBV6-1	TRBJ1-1	CASTFQTANTEAFF
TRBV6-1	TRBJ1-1	CASRPPGSEAFF
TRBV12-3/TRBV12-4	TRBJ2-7	CASSPWGTEQYF
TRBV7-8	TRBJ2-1	CASSLVRTGSSNEQFF
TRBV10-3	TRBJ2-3	CAISGERTDTQYF
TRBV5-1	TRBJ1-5	CASSLGGQGGNQPQHF
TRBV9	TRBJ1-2	CVSSDGTAYGYTF
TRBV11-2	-	CASSLQGFRETQYF
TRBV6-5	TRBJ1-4	CATSRDTYATDEKLFF
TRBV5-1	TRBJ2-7	CASSLVIYEQYF
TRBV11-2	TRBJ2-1	CASSSLGAGSRGQFF
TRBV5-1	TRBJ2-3	CASSGWGPWDTQYF
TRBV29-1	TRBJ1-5	CSVALYQPQHF
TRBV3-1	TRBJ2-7	CASSQPGQGTYEQYF
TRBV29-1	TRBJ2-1	CSVEPPGQGYNEQFF
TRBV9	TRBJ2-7	CASSVEDRGTYEQYF
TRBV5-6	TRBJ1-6	CASSGLGEGSSPLHF